The 32 T cell receptor beta chains below come from one sample, sequenced in a study of cytomegalovirus exposure and HLA in healthy donors. PCR used 60 Vbeta primers and 13 Jbeta primers. Measured with immunoSEQ multiplex PCR; TCRdb has only the in-frame clones, and not every one. Counted here are over 150,000 clones, 65% to 85% occurring once; the ten biggest clones make up under 3%. The sequencing input was PBMCs. These receptors came from a woman aged 25 to 39 in good health and CMV-seronegative.

The chain links TRBV7-9 to TRBJ2-5, with D possibly being TRBD2 (6 bases). CDR3 length equals 17 residues. The germline CDR1 and CDR2 sequences are SEHNR and FQNEAQ (reference sequence). Trimming took 5 bases from V and 1 from J, leaving 20 bases between them. The CDR3 nucleotides read TGTGCCAGCAGCCCCCGCGGCGGAGGGAGATTCCAAGAGACCCAGTACTTC. Its translation: CASSPRGGGRFQETQYF.

The chain employs TRBV6-5 and TRBJ1-2; 9 nucleotides agree with TRBD1. V gave up 6 bases and J gave up 4 bases; unmatched junction bases: 3. This CDR3 contains 13 residues. CDR1 and CDR2 from the germline V gene are MNHEY and SVGAGI. CDR3 DNA sequence: TGTGCCAGCAGGGTGACAGGGGGCTATGGCTACACCTTC. The encoded protein is CASRVTGGYGYTF.

The V and J genes are TRBV28 and TRBJ1-4; TRBD1 agrees at 10 bases. Germline V lookup: CDR1 MDHEN, CDR2 SYDVKM. The CDR3 totals 15 residues. Trimming cost V 7 bases and J 6 bases; bases outside gene matches: 8. For the CDR3, the DNA is TGTGCCAGCACTGGGGCCGGGACAGGGGATGAAAAACTGTTTTTT. Translated: CASTGAGTGDEKLFF.

The chain combines TRBV18 with TRBJ2-3; the D gene is possibly TRBD1 (6 bases). CDR3 length: 19 amino acids. Germline assignment: CDR1 KGHSH and CDR2 LQKENI. V shed 2 bases and J shed 2 bases, with 23 bases lying between them. In DNA form, the CDR3 reads TGTGCCAGCTCACCATTGGCTTCATGGCAGGGGAGTTCCACAGATACGCAGTATTTT. Protein product: CASSPLASWQGSSTDTQYF. Full variable domain (remainder filled in from reference TRBV18 and TRBJ2-3): NAGVMQNPRHLVRRRGQEARLRCSPMKGHSHVYWYRQLPEEGLKFMVYLQKENIIDESGMPKERFSAEFPKEGPSILRIQQVVRGDSAAYFCASSPLASWQGSSTDTQYFGPGTRLTVL.

The genes are TRBV5-4 and TRBJ2-7; the D gene is possibly TRBD2 (6 bases). Germline assignment: CDR1 SGHNT and CDR2 YYREEE (reference sequence). Trimming removed 4 bases from V and 3 bases from J, with 11 bases in between. The CDR3 is 13 amino acids. CDR3 residues: CASSQRLGYEQYF. CDR3 DNA sequence: TGTGCCAGCAGCCAAAGACTAGGCTACGAGCAGTACTTC.

The table lists this clone with a count of one. The CDR3 nucleotides read TGTGCCAGCAGCCCGGACAGGTTTTTCTTCGAGCAGTACTTC. It specifies CASSPDRFFFEQYF. The chain uses TRBV7-2 and TRBJ2-7; 7 bases are shared with TRBD1. This CDR3 contains 14 residues. V shed 5 bases, J shed 6 bases, and the junction held 10 bases outside the gene matches. Germline CDR1 SGHTA, CDR2 FQGNSA.

The chain uses TRBV5-1 and TRBJ2-3; the D is unclear. From germline, CDR1 is SGHRS and CDR2 YFSETQ. V was pared by 0 bases and J by 6 bases, with 5 bases between. There are 12 residues in the CDR3. In DNA form, the CDR3 reads TGCGCCAGCAGCTTGGGCGTGGATACGCAGTATTTT. Translation gives CASSLGVDTQYF.

This chain uses TRBV27 with TRBJ2-3; 7 bases agree with TRBD2. V trimming: 2 bases; J trimming: 0 bases; junction bases outside the gene matches: 2. This CDR3 comprises 15 residues. Germline-derived CDR1 and CDR2 are MNHEY and SMNVEV (reference sequence). The DNA of the CDR3 is TGTGCCAGCAGTTTACTAGCGGCCAGCACAGATACGCAGTATTTT. Protein product: CASSLLAASTDTQYF.

This clone occurred a few times. This sequence joins TRBV7-3 and TRBJ1-3; D perhaps matches TRBD1 (5 bases). Germline V CDR1 and CDR2: SGHTA, FQGTGA. This CDR3 is 15 amino acids long. V lost 2 bases and J 0 bases, leaving 8 bases between the germline ends. The DNA of the CDR3 is TGTGCCAGCAGCTTACAGGGTAACTCTGGAAACACCATATATTTT. Amino acids: CASSLQGNSGNTIYF.

This clone has just a few counts. J is TRBJ1-2 and V is TRBV28; the D is unclear. V was clipped by 2 bases and J by 4 bases, with 17 bases between them. This CDR3 contains 16 residues. Germline V gene data show CDR1 as MDHEN and CDR2 as SYDVKM. The CDR3 protein is CASSLLLGSGSYGYTF. The CDR3 DNA reads TGTGCCAGCAGTTTACTCCTAGGGTCGGGGTCCTATGGCTACACCTTC.

This chain uses TRBV18 with TRBJ1-1; D is undetermined. The V end was cut by 1 base, the J end by 1 base, with 4 bases between. The length of the CDR3 is 13 residues. Germline-derived CDR1 and CDR2 are KGHSH and LQKENI. The CDR3 here is CASSPRGNTEAFF. CDR3 nucleotide sequence: TGTGCCAGCTCACCACGCGGGAACACTGAAGCTTTCTTT.

V and J are TRBV6-1 and TRBJ2-7; 7 nucleotides match TRBD1. After removal of 5 bases from V and 6 bases from J, the junction contained 7 bases not matched to a gene. CDR3 length equals 13 residues. Germline V lookup: CDR1 MNHNS, CDR2 SASEGT. The CDR3 reads CASSLLYRGEQYF. Here the CDR3 DNA reads TGTGCCAGCAGTCTCTTATACAGGGGCGAGCAGTACTTC.

The genes are TRBV18 and TRBJ2-1, with D unresolved. This CDR3 has 16 amino acids. Trimming took 3 bases from V and 0 from J, leaving 12 bases between them. Germline CDR1 KGHSH, CDR2 LQKENI. CDR3 protein: CASSPESRPSYNEQFF. The CDR3 nucleotides are TGTGCCAGCTCACCTGAGTCGCGGCCCTCCTACAATGAGCAGTTCTTC.

The chain has TRBV7-9 and TRBJ2-3; D is perhaps TRBD1 (5 bases). V was trimmed by 8 bases and J by 0 bases, leaving 15 bases between them. In germline, CDR1 is SEHNR, CDR2 FQNEAQ (reference sequence). This CDR3 region has 15 residues. This CDR3 reads CASLGGQVSTDTQYF. CDR3 in DNA: TGTGCCAGCTTAGGCGGACAAGTTAGCACAGATACGCAGTATTTT.

The chain links TRBV7-9 to TRBJ1-3; D is possibly TRBD1 (5 bases). CDR3 size: 14 residues. The ends were cut back, 5 bases at V and 3 bases at J, with 11 bases in the middle. The germline V gene encodes CDR1 SEHNR and CDR2 FQNEAQ (reference sequence). The DNA for the CDR3 is TGTGCCAGCAGCCATGCAGGGAATGGAAACACCATATATTTT. This codes for CASSHAGNGNTIYF. Full variable domain (outside the CDR3, taken from reference TRBV7-9 and TRBJ1-3): DTGVSQNPRHKITKRGQNVTFRCDPISEHNRLYWYRQTLGQGPEFLTYFQNEAQLEKSRLLSDRFSAERPKGSFSTLEIQRTEQGDSAMYLCASSHAGNGNTIYFGEGSWLTVV.

This sequence joins TRBV28 and TRBJ1-1; 8 bases are a match to TRBD1. CDR3 length: 17 amino acids. Trimming at V came to 5 bases and at J to 0 bases, leaving 11 bases not matched to a gene. CDR1 and CDR2 from the germline V gene are MDHEN and SYDVKM. CDR3 DNA sequence: TGTGCCAGCAGTAGGACAGGGAGTAGGGGAGTGAACACTGAAGCTTTCTTT. It codes for CASSRTGSRGVNTEAFF.

The V and J genes are TRBV30 and TRBJ2-1; D unresolved. The CDR3 is made up of 17 amino acids. Germline assignment: CDR1 GTSNPN and CDR2 SVGIG (reference sequence). Trimming took 3 bases from V and 1 from J, leaving 19 bases between them. In DNA form, the CDR3 reads TGTGCCTGGAGCAAAGGCCGTAGCCTCAAATCCTACAATGAGCAGTTCTTC. It encodes CAWSKGRSLKSYNEQFF.

The rearrangement joins TRBV9 to TRBJ2-2, with D possibly matching TRBD2 (5 bases). This CDR3 contains 16 residues. V was trimmed by 4 bases and J by 3 bases, leaving 16 bases between them. CDR1 and CDR2 from the germline V gene are SGDLS and YYNGEE. The CDR3 coding sequence is TGTGCCAGCAGCCCCGTGGCTAGCCCATACACCGGGGAGCTGTTTTTT. Translation gives CASSPVASPYTGELFF.

This clone was recorded a few times. V usage is TRBV4-2 and J usage is TRBJ2-7; 8 bases align to TRBD1. The CDR3 is 15 amino acids. The V and J ends lost 1 base and 5 bases, in that order; junction bases with no gene match: 7. Germline CDR1 and CDR2: LGHNA and YNFKEQ. DNA for the CDR3: TGTGCCAGCAGCCAAGGGACAGGGTCCGTCCACGAGCAGTACTTC. Translation gives CASSQGTGSVHEQYF.

This rearrangement joins TRBV5-6 to TRBJ1-2; 12 positions agree with TRBD1. From germline, CDR1 is SGHDT and CDR2 YYEEEE. V lost 0 bases and J lost 7; bases outside the gene matches: 4. The CDR3 runs 15 residues. This CDR3 reads CASSLGGTGGLGYTF. CDR3 sequence (DNA): TGTGCCAGCAGCTTGGGAGGGACAGGGGGCCTTGGCTACACCTTC.

This clone was found a few times. The chain carries TRBV6-6 and TRBJ1-6; no definite D call. V was cut by 2 bases and J by 8 bases, with 7 bases left in between. Germline V gene sequence: CDR1 MNHNY, CDR2 SVGAGI (reference sequence). The CDR3 runs to 13 residues. CDR3 amino acids: CASSYVEDSPLHF. In nucleotides, the CDR3 is TGTGCCAGCAGTTACGTCGAGGATTCACCCCTCCACTTT.

CDR3 nucleotide sequence: TGTGCCAGCGGCTCAACTAGCGGGAGGGCAACAGATACGCAGTATTTT. Translating gives CASGSTSGRATDTQYF. The chain uses TRBV2 and TRBJ2-3; 13 bases line up with TRBD2. The length of the CDR3 is 16 residues. Germline V gene lookup returns CDR1 SNHLY and CDR2 FYNNEI. Trimming at V came to 8 bases and at J to 3 bases, leaving 8 bases not matched to a gene.

This clone was seen a single time. This chain links TRBV5-1 with TRBJ1-2, with 9 bases that match TRBD1. The CDR3 covers 13 residues. J was trimmed by 6 bases and V by 4 bases; bases with no gene match: 4. Germline lookup yields CDR1 SGHRS and CDR2 YFSETQ. CDR3 in amino acids: CASSTTGGDGYTF. DNA for the CDR3: TGCGCCAGCAGCACCACAGGGGGCGATGGCTACACCTTC.

The chain recombines TRBV18 with TRBJ1-2, with 7 bases identical to TRBD1. CDR1 is KGHSH and CDR2 is LQKENI in the germline V gene. This CDR3 is built from 15 residues. The V segment lost 5 bases and the J segment 4 bases; nucleotides outside the gene matches: 10. In DNA form, the CDR3 reads TGTGCCAGCTCAACACGGCAGGGGGAAGGCTATGGCTACACCTTC. This sequence encodes CASSTRQGEGYGYTF.

The chain carries TRBV6-1 and TRBJ2-7, with D perhaps TRBD2 (7 bases). Trimming stripped 6 bases from V and 12 bases from J, with 21 bases between. This CDR3 has 13 residues. Germline CDR1 and CDR2: MNHNS and SASEGT. The CDR3, as DNA: TGTGCCAGCAGAAAAGGGGGGGAAGGGCCCCCGTACTTC. Encoded protein: CASRKGGEGPPYF.

The table lists this clone with a few counts. This chain connects TRBV9 to TRBJ2-5; 7 bases are shared with TRBD2. The germline V gene has CDR1 SGDLS and CDR2 YYNGEE. CDR3 size: 16 residues. Losses at the gene ends were 0 bases for V and 3 bases for J; bases not matched to a gene: 8. DNA of the CDR3: TGTGCCAGCAGCGTAGAGCCGCGGGGGAGCGAAGAGACCCAGTACTTC. It yields the protein CASSVEPRGSEETQYF. The entire variable domain, with the rest obtained from reference TRBV9 and TRBJ2-5, is as follows: DSGVTQTPKHLITATGQRVTLRCSPRSGDLSVYWYQQSLDQGLQFLIQYYNGEERAKGNILERFSAQQFPDLHSELNLSSLELGDSALYFCASSVEPRGSEETQYFGPGTRLLVL.

V gene TRBV7-2 combines with J gene TRBJ2-5; TRBD2 matches at 7 bases. CDR1 and CDR2 from the germline V gene are SGHTA and FQGNSA. CDR3 length: 17 residues. The junction had 14 bases not matched to a gene; V was cut back by 2 bases and J by 5 bases. CDR3 in amino acids: CASSLSWEGRGVETQYF. DNA of the CDR3: TGTGCCAGCAGCTTATCGTGGGAGGGCCGGGGAGTGGAGACCCAGTACTTC. The complete variable domain, with remaining parts taken from reference TRBV7-2 and TRBJ2-5, reads GAGVSQSPSNKVTEKGKDVELRCDPISGHTALYWYRQSLGQGLEFLIYFQGNSAPDKSGLPSDRFSAERTGGSVSTLTIQRTQQEDSAVYLCASSLSWEGRGVETQYFGPGTRLLVL.

The rearrangement uses TRBV5-1 and TRBJ2-3, with D perhaps matching TRBD2 (6 bases). CDR1 is SGHRS, CDR2 YFSETQ, per germline. CDR3 length equals 16 residues. V was trimmed by 2 bases and J by 1 base, leaving 14 bases between them. The CDR3 is CASSLGGRIGTDTQYF. CDR3 DNA: TGCGCCAGCAGCTTAGGAGGGAGGATCGGCACAGATACGCAGTATTTT.

The chain employs TRBV9 and TRBJ2-1, with 13 bases fitting TRBD2. Germline CDR1 SGDLS, CDR2 YYNGEE. Losses at the gene ends were 2 bases for V and 5 bases for J; bases not matched to a gene: 1. There are 15 residues in the CDR3. The CDR3 sequence: CASSVTSGGNNEQFF. CDR3 in DNA: TGTGCCAGCAGCGTGACTAGCGGGGGGAACAATGAGCAGTTCTTC.

The chain links TRBV4-1 to TRBJ1-2; TRBD1 matches at 11 bases. CDR1 and CDR2 (germline): MGHRA, YSYEKL. Trimming cost V 0 bases and J 4 bases; bases outside gene matches: 10. The CDR3 is 18 amino acids. CDR3 sequence: CASSQDGTGGEKVYGYTF. The DNA for the CDR3 is TGCGCCAGCAGCCAAGACGGGACAGGGGGGGAAAAGGTCTATGGCTACACCTTC.

This clone has just a few counts. This chain joins TRBV6-1 and TRBJ2-3, with 10 bases fitting TRBD1. The CDR3 spans 15 residues. V lost 5 bases, J lost 0 bases, and 2 bases stayed unmatched. CDR1 is MNHNS and CDR2 is SASEGT in the germline V gene. CDR3 sequence reads: CASSMDRGSTDTQYF. Written as DNA, the CDR3 is TGTGCCAGCAGTATGGACAGGGGGAGCACAGATACGCAGTATTTT.

V and J are TRBV5-4 and TRBJ2-1, with unresolved D. V was cut by 4 bases and J by 0 bases, with 14 bases left in between. The CDR3 spans 16 residues. Germline V gene data show CDR1 as SGHNT and CDR2 as YYREEE (reference sequence). The CDR3 spells CASSPNRPSSYNEQFF. CDR3 sequence (DNA): TGTGCCAGCAGCCCGAATCGCCCGAGCTCCTACAATGAGCAGTTCTTC.